This T cell receptor (beta chain) was found in a study of blood T cell repertoires in COVID-19. Study context: Researchers got acute and convalescent COVID-19 samples from the United States, Italy and Spain. The cDNA or gDNA used as material had been derived from T cells, B-cell-depleted T cells, or PBMCs.

Original methodology: Reference gene primer amplification gave estimated nucleated cell counts. Generated by immunoSEQ multiplex PCR, the TCRdb table keeps only in-frame clones and is missing some. Clone size and V and J calls were adopted from that table, with D and trimming inferred from the DNA. Of 100,000 or so clones in the sample, 85% to 90% are singletons; the top ten hold roughly 13%. Deletions cut 0 bases from V and 6 bases from J, with 21 bases between. From germline, CDR1 is SGDLS and CDR2 YYNGEE. This CDR3 contains 17 residues. This TCR was recovered from a human donor in a cohort sampled during active COVID-19. The specimen was peripheral blood. The genes are TRBV9 and TRBJ1-1; perhaps TRBD1 as D (6 bases). The CDR3 DNA reads TGTGCCAGCAGCGTAGAGGGGGTGATACCCTATGGGGCTGAAGCTTTCTTT. It specifies CASSVEGVIPYGAEAFF.